Sequencing of this TCR beta chain was carried out in a study of T cell responses to AZD1222 COVID-19 vaccine. TCRdb's copy holds only in-frame clones and misses some; the assay was immunoSEQ multiplex PCR. Of 150,000 to 180,000 clones listed, 90% are singletons. The CDR3 loop spans 18 amino acids. Germline V gene sequence: CDR1 SGHTA, CDR2 FQGNSA. V was cut by 3 bases and J by 6 bases, with 26 bases left in between. The sample was peripheral blood, taken on day 0 of AZD1222 vaccination. This clonotype was obtained from an adult in good health. The rearrangement uses TRBV7-2 and TRBJ1-2, with D possibly being TRBD1 (6 bases). The CDR3 here is CASSLGAAGGSPRDGYTF. CDR3 sequence (DNA): TGTGCCAGCAGCTTGGGGGCAGCAGGAGGGTCCCCCAGGGATGGCTACACCTTC.